This T cell receptor (beta chain) was retrieved from a study of molecular identifiers for immune sequencing clone quantification. Previously described methods and listed TCR primers were employed for the bulk TCR libraries. TCRdb reprocessed the PCR reads with MiXCR, giving one entry per CDR3 protein. The table shows about 640,000 distinct CDR3 sequences, with less than 20% occurring only once. Findings of the study overall: Clones carrying above 20 RNA copies accounted for over 97% of effector molecules, under 1% in naive cells.

Many counts were recorded for this clonotype. What it binds is not known. The receptor was derived from a human donor in good health. Some libraries in this study had Jurkat cell RNA spiked in. Source material: naive CD8+ T cells from blood, with Jurkat cell RNA spiked in. Subset here: FACS-sorted CD8+CD4-CCR7+CD45RA+ naive T cells.

The CDR3 nucleotides read TGTGCCAGCACCGTCCAGGGAGGGCCCGAGCAGTACTTC. This sequence encodes CASTVQGGPEQYF. The V and J genes are TRBV28 and TRBJ2-7; 7 bases are a match to TRBD2. The V and J ends lost 7 bases and 6 bases, in that order; junction bases with no gene match: 9. The CDR3 loop spans 13 amino acids. CDR1 and CDR2 (germline): MDHEN, SYDVKM.